The clone carrying this TCR beta chain showed up many times. This sample was included in a study of T-cell reconstitution after alpha-beta-depleted transplantation in children. A library of TCRbeta sequences, prepared with unique molecular identifiers, was generated. Via MiXCR, TCRdb re-called the PCR reads, giving one row per CDR3 protein. This sample has 190,000 or so distinct CDR3 sequences, with approximately 6.6% found just once. V was cut by 3 bases and J by 4 bases, with 12 bases left in between. Germline CDR1 reads SGHDN; CDR2 reads FVKESK. This CDR3 contains 14 residues. The chain is built from TRBV14 and TRBJ1-1, with D unresolved. The sample in question was PBMCs from the stem cell graft donor, obtained from the stem cell graft. This clonotype was sampled from a human donor who donated a stem cell graft to a child with Wiskott-Aldrich syndrome. CDR3 DNA sequence: TGTGCCAGCAGCCAGTCCGTGGTGGGCACTGAAGCTTTCTTT. Translating gives CASSQSVVGTEAFF. Supplemented by reference TRBV14 and TRBJ1-1, the full variable domain reads EAGVTQFPSHSVIEKGQTVTLRCDPISGHDNLYWYRRVMGKEIKFLLHFVKESKQDESGMPNNRFLAERTGGTYSTLKVQPAELEDSGVYFCASSQSVVGTEAFFGQGTRLTVV.